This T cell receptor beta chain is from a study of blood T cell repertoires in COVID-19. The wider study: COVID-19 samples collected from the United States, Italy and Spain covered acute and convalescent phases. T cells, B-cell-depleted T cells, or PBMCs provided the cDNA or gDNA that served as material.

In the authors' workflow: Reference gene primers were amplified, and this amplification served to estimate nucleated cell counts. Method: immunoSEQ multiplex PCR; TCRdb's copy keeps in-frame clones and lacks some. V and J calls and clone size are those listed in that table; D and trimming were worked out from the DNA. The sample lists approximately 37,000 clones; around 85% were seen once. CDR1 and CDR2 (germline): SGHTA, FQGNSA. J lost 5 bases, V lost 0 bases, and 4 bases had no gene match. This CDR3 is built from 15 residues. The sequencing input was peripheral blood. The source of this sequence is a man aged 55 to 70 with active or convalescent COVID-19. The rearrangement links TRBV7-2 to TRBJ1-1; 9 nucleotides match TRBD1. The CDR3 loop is CASSLAGQGKTEAFF. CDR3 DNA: TGTGCCAGCAGCTTAGCGGGACAGGGTAAAACTGAAGCTTTCTTT.